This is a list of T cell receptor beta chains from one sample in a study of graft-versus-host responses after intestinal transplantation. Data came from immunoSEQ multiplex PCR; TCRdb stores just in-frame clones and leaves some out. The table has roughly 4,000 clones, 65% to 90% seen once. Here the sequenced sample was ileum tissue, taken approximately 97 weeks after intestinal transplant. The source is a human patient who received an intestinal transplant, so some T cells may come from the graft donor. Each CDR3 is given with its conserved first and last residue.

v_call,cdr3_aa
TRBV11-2,CASSLQGPGETQYF
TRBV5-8,CASSLGPGGSRPQHF
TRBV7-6,CASSLERGRLSGELFF
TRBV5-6,CASSRRGGQIDTQYF
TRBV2,CASSFETQYF
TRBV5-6,CASSGGLGQNLYEQYF
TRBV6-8,CASSYSGGPKNIQYF
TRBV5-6,CASSFGQGTEAFF
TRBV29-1,CSVQGLGSGNTIYF
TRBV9,CASSVGPGGSVDTQYF
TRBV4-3,CASSQGTVRNTIYF
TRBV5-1,CASSLVRGLDYEQYF
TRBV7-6,CASSSIAGINTDTQYF
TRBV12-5,CASGYLAGPYNEQFF
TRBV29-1,CSVEVGNNYGYTF
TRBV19,CASSRGYDYEQYF
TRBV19,CASASWGSSYEQYF
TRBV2,CASSERRGAQYF
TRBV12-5,CASGLGQGASEAFF
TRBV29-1,CSVDFMGTTSGNTIYF